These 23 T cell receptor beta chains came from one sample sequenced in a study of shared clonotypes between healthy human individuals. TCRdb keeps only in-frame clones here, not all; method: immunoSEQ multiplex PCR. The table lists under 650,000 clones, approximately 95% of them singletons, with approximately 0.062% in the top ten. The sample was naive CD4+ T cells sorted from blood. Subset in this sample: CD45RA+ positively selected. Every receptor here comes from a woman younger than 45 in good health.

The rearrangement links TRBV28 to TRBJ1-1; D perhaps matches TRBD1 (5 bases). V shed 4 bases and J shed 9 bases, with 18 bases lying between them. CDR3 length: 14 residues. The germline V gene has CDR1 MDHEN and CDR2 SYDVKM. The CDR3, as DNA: TGTGCCAGCAGTTCGACCGGGGCAGGTGGACAAGCTTTCTTT. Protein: CASSSTGAGGQAFF.

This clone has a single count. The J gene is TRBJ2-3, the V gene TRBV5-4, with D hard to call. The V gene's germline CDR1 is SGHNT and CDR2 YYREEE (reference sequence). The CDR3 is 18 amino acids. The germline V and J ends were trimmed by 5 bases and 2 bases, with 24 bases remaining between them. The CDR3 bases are TGTGCCAGCAGTCTCGGGCTTAGCCAAGGCGCCCCCACAGATACGCAGTATTTT. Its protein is CASSLGLSQGAPTDTQYF.

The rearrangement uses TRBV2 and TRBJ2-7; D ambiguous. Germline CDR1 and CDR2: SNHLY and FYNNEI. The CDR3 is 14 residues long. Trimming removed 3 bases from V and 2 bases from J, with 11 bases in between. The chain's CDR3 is CASSDDRVPYEQYF. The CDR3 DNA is TGTGCCAGCAGTGACGACCGGGTACCCTACGAGCAGTACTTC.

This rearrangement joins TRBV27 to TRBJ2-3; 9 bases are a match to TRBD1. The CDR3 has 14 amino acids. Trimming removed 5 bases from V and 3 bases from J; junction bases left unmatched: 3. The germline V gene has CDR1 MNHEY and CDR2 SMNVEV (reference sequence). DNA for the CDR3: TGTGCCAGCAGTATAGGGACAGGGACAGATACGCAGTATTTT. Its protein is CASSIGTGTDTQYF.

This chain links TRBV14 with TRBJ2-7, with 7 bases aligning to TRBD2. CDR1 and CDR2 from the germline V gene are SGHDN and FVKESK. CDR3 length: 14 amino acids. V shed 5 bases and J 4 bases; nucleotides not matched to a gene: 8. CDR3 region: CASSWGGSRYEQYF. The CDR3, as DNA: TGTGCCAGCAGCTGGGGCGGGAGTAGGTACGAGCAGTACTTC.

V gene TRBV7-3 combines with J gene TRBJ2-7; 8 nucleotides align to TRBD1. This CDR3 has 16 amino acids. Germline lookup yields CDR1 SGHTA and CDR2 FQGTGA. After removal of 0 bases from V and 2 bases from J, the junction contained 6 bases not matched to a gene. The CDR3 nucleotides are TGTGCCAGCAGCTTAACGAGCACAGGGGGAACCTACGAGCAGTACTTC. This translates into CASSLTSTGGTYEQYF.

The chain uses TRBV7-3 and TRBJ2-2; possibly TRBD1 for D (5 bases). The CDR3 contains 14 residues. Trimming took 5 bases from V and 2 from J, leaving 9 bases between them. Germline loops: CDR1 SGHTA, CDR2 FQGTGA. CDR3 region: CASSHDRNTGELFF. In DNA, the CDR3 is TGTGCCAGCAGCCACGACAGAAACACCGGGGAGCTGTTTTTT.

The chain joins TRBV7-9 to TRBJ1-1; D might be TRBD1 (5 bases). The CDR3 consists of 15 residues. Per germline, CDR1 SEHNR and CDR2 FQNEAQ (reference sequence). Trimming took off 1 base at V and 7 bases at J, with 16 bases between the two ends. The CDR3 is CASSLDYLRDGEAFF. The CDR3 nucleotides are TGTGCCAGCAGCTTAGATTATCTTCGGGACGGTGAAGCTTTCTTT.

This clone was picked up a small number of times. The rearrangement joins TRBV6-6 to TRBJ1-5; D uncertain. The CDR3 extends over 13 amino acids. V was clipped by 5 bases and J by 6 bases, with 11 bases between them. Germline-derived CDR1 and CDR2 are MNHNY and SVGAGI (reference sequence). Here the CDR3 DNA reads TGTGCCAGCAGTGGTAGAAGGGCTCAGCCCCAGCATTTT. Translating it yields CASSGRRAQPQHF.

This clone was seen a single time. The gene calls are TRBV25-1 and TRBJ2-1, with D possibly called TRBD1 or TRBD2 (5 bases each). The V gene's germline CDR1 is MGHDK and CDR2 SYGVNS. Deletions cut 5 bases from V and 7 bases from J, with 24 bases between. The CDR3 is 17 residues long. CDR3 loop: CASSLTGAQKARNEQFF. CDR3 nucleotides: TGTGCCAGCAGTTTAACCGGGGCTCAAAAGGCGAGGAATGAGCAGTTCTTC.

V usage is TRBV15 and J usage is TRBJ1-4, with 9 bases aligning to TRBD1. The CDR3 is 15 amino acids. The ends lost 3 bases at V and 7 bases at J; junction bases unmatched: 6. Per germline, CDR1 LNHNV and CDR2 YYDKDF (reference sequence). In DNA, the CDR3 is TGTGCCACCAGCAGGGAGACAGGGGGTTCTGAAAAACTGTTTTTT. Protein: CATSRETGGSEKLFF.

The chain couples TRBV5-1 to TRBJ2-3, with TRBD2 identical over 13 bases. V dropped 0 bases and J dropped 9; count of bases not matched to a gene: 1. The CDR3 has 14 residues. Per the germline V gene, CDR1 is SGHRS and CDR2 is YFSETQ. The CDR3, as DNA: TGCGCCAGCAGCTTGGGACTAGCGGGAGGAACGCAGTATTTT. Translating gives CASSLGLAGGTQYF.

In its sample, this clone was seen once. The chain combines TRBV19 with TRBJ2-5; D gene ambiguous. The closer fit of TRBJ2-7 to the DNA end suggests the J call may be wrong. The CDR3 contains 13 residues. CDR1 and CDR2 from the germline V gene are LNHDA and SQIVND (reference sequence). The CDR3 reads CASSISENYEQYF. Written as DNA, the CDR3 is TGTGCCAGTAGTATATCGGAGAACTACGAGCAGTACTTC.

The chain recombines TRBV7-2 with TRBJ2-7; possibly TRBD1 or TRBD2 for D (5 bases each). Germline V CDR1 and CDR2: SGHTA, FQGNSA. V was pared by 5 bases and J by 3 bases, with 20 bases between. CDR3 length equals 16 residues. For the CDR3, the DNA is TGTGCCAGCAGCCTTTCGGGGCTAGGAGCCAACTACGAGCAGTACTTC. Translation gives CASSLSGLGANYEQYF.

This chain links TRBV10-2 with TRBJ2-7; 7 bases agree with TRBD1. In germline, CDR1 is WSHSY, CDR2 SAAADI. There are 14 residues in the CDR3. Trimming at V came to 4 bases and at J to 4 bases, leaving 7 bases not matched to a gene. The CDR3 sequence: CASSVGQGDYEQYF. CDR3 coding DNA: TGCGCCAGCAGTGTAGGGCAGGGGGATTACGAGCAGTACTTC.

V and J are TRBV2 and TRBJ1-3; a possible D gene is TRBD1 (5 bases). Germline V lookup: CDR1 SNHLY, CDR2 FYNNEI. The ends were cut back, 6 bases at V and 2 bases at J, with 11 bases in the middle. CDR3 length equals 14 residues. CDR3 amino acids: CASSEMGAGNTIYF. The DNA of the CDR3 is TGTGCCAGCAGCGAGATGGGGGCTGGAAACACCATATATTTT.

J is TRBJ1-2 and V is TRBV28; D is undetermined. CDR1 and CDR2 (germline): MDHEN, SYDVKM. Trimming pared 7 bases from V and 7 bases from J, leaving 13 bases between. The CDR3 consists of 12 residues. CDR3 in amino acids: CASTEPPGGYTF. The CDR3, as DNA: TGTGCCAGCACCGAGCCCCCGGGTGGCTACACCTTC.

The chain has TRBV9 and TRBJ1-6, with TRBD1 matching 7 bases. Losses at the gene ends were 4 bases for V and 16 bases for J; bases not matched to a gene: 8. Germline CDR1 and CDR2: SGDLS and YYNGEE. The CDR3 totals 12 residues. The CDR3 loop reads CASSPRDSPLHF. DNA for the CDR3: TGTGCCAGCAGCCCTCGGGACAGCCCTCTCCACTTT. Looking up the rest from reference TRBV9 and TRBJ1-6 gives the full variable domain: DSGVTQTPKHLITATGQRVTLRCSPRSGDLSVYWYQQSLDQGLQFLIQYYNGEERAKGNILERFSAQQFPDLHSELNLSSLELGDSALYFCASSPRDSPLHFGNGTRLTVT.

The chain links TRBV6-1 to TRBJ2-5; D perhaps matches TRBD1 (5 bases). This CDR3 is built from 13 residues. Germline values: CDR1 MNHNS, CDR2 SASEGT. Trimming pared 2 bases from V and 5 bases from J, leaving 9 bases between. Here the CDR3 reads CASSEQGPETQYF. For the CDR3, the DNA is TGTGCCAGCAGTGAACAGGGTCCCGAGACCCAGTACTTC.

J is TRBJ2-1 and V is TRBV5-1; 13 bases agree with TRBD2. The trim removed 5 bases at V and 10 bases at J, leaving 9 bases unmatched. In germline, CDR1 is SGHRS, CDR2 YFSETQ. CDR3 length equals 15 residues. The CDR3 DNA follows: TGCGCCAGCAGTTATACTAGCGGGAGGGCCTGGGAGCAGTTCTTC. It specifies CASSYTSGRAWEQFF.

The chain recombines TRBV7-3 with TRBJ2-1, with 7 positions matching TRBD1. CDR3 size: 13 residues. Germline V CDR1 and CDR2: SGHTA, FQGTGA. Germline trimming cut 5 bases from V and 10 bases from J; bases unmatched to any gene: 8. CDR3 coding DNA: TGTGCCAGCAGCATAGACAGGGAAGACGAGCAGTTCTTC. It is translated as CASSIDREDEQFF.

The CDR3: CASSLYGGGGKLFF. The DNA of the CDR3 is TGCGCCAGCAGCTTGTATGGCGGCGGGGGGAAACTGTTTTTT. The V gene is TRBV5-1, the J gene TRBJ1-4; TRBD1 might be the D (5 bases). Germline assignment: CDR1 SGHRS and CDR2 YFSETQ. Trimming stripped 1 base from V and 11 bases from J, with 15 bases between. This CDR3 contains 14 residues.

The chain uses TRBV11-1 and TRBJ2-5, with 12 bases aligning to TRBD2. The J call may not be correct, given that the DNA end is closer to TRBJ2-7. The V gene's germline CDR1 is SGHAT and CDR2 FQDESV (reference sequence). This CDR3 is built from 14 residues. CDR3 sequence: CASSRTSGAYEQYF. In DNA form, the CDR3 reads TGTGCCAGCAGCCGGACTAGCGGGGCCTACGAGCAGTACTTC.